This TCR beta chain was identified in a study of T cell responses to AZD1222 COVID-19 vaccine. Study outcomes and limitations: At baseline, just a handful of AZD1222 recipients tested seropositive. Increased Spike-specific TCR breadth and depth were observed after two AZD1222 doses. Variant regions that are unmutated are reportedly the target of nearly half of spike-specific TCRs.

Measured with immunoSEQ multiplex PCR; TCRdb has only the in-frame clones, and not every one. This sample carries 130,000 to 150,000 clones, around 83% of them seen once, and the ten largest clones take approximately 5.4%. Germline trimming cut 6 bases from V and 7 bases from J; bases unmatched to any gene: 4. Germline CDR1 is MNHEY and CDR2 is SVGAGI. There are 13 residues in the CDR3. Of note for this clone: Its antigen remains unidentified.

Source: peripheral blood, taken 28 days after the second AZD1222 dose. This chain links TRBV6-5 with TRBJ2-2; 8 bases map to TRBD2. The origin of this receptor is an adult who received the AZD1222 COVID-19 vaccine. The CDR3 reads CASRGLGFGELFF. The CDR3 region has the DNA TGTGCCAGCAGGGGACTAGGGTTCGGGGAGCTGTTTTTT.